This entry lists 20 T cell receptor beta chains sequenced from one sample in a study of T cells in Graves' hyperthyroidism and ophthalmopathy. Amplified TCR beta CDR3 regions came from RNA transcripts. The TCR CDR3 first-round RT-PCR relied on the HTBI primer set. One entry per CDR3 protein, called by TCRdb with MiXCR from the multiplex PCR reads. Of some 510,000 distinct CDR3 sequences listed, 46% are singletons. Material for sequencing was peripheral blood or thyroid tissue (not recorded which). These receptors came from a young woman with Graves' hyperthyroidism.

Of note for this clonotype: This sequence may be a read error, since a much larger clone differs from it by one base. This chain links TRBV10-3 with TRBJ1-4; 7 positions agree with TRBD1. V lost 3 bases and J lost 8; bases outside the gene matches: 6. Germline V CDR1 and CDR2: ENHRY, SYGVKD. The CDR3 spans 14 residues. CDR3 amino acids: CAISDGDRAEKLFF. The CDR3 DNA follows: TGTGCCATCAGTGACGGCGACAGGGCGGAAAAACTGTTTTTT.

The chain links TRBV10-3 to TRBJ2-2, with D possibly TRBD1 on 6 matching bases. The CDR3 is 15 amino acids. Deletions cut 6 bases from V and 1 base from J, with 12 bases between. The V gene's germline CDR1 is ENHRY and CDR2 SYGVKD. CDR3 bases: TGTGCCATCAGAAAAGGGACACGGAACACCGGGGAGCTGTTTTTT. The encoded protein is CAIRKGTRNTGELFF.

This chain uses TRBV7-2 with TRBJ1-4; a possible D gene is TRBD1 (5 bases). This CDR3 has 15 residues. CDR1 SGHTA and CDR2 FQGNSA come from the germline V gene. The ends were cut back, 2 bases at V and 7 bases at J, with 14 bases in the middle. The CDR3 sequence is CASSLRKGVLEKLFF. CDR3 coding DNA: TGTGCCAGCAGCTTAAGGAAAGGGGTACTTGAAAAACTGTTTTTT.

The CDR3 region has the DNA TGTGCCAGCAGCTCGACCGGGACAGGAGGTAGCGGCTACACCTTC. This codes for CASSSTGTGGSGYTF. This rearrangement joins TRBV7-9 to TRBJ1-2, with TRBD1 matching over 8 bases. CDR1 SEHNR and CDR2 FQNEAQ come from the germline V gene (reference sequence). V lost 4 bases and J lost 8; bases outside the gene matches: 12. CDR3 length: 15 amino acids. Based on the CDR3 plus reference TRBV7-9 and TRBJ1-2, the full variable domain is DTGVSQNPRHKITKRGQNVTFRCDPISEHNRLYWYRQTLGQGPEFLTYFQNEAQLEKSRLLSDRFSAERPKGSFSTLEIQRTEQGDSAMYLCASSSTGTGGSGYTFGSGTRLTVV.

The chain is built from TRBV29-1 and TRBJ2-2; D call uncertain. Germline V gene sequence: CDR1 SQVTM, CDR2 ANQGSEA. This CDR3 has 12 amino acids. V was trimmed by 0 bases and J by 11 bases, leaving 10 bases between them. For the CDR3, the DNA is TGCAGCGTTGAAGACGAGGCGGAAGAGCTGTTTTTT. It translates to CSVEDEAEELFF.

V gene TRBV7-2 combines with J gene TRBJ1-2; 10 nucleotides align to TRBD1. CDR1 SGHTA and CDR2 FQGNSA come from the germline V gene. The CDR3 contains 14 residues. Trimming removed 4 bases from V and 10 bases from J; junction bases left unmatched: 9. The CDR3 reads CASSSGQGIGDYTF. DNA of the CDR3: TGTGCCAGCAGCTCGGGACAGGGGATAGGGGACTACACCTTC.

This clonotype was found many times. The V gene is TRBV25-1, the J gene TRBJ2-5; no clear D gene. This CDR3 is 16 amino acids long. In germline, CDR1 is MGHDK, CDR2 SYGVNS. The V and J ends lost 3 bases and 0 bases respectively, with 14 bases between them. The CDR3 reads CASSDSLELHQETQYF. Written as DNA, the CDR3 is TGTGCCAGCAGTGACTCTCTGGAATTGCACCAAGAGACCCAGTACTTC.

This clonotype was seen once. At one of its ends the junction is not consistent with the germline gene, which may arise from a read error. This chain uses TRBV14 with TRBJ2-5; 7 nucleotides line up with TRBD1. Germline V gene lookup returns CDR1 SGHDN and CDR2 FVKESK. The CDR3 spans 15 residues. The CDR3 sequence is CASSQVDRRSETRYF. The CDR3 nucleotides read TGTGCCAGCAGCCAAGTGGACAGGCGGTCAGAGACCCGGTACTTC.

The chain has TRBV7-8 and TRBJ1-4; D call uncertain. The CDR3 length is 14 residues. Per germline, CDR1 SGHVS and CDR2 FQNEAQ. V was clipped by 4 bases and J by 4 bases, with 10 bases between them. The CDR3 here is CASSSSGVNEKLFF. The DNA for the CDR3 is TGTGCCAGCAGCTCCTCGGGAGTTAATGAAAAACTGTTTTTT.

The rearrangement links TRBV20-1 to TRBJ1-2; no clear D gene. Germline V gives CDR1 DFQATT, CDR2 SNEGSKA (reference sequence). V lost 0 bases to trimming and J lost 3 bases, with 8 bases between them. The CDR3 length is 13 residues. CDR3 nucleotides: TGCAGTGCTAGAGATGCCCCGGACTATGGCTACACCTTC. Protein sequence: CSARDAPDYGYTF.

V is TRBV24-1 and J is TRBJ2-5; 11 bases fit TRBD2. Germline CDR1 reads KGHDR; CDR2 reads SFDVKD. The CDR3 has 16 residues. V gave up 3 bases and J gave up 3 bases; unmatched junction bases: 5. For the CDR3, the DNA is TGTGCCACCAGTGATCCCCCGGGACTAGCGGAAGAGACCCAGTACTTC. This codes for CATSDPPGLAEETQYF.

The chain employs TRBV5-1 and TRBJ2-5; tentatively, D is TRBD1 (5 bases). Germline V gene data show CDR1 as SGHRS and CDR2 as YFSETQ. V was cut by 1 base and J by 1 base, with 11 bases left in between. CDR3 size: 15 residues. CDR3 residues: CASSLFKGPQETQYF. The DNA for the CDR3 is TGCGCCAGCAGCTTGTTTAAGGGGCCCCAAGAGACCCAGTACTTC.

The chain recombines TRBV11-1 with TRBJ1-6, with 7 positions matching TRBD1. The CDR3 sequence is 14 residues long. Trimming at V came to 5 bases and at J to 9 bases, leaving 7 bases not matched to a gene. Germline values: CDR1 SGHAT, CDR2 FQDESV (reference sequence). The CDR3 DNA sequence: TGTGCCAGCAGCCCAGACAGGGCTAGTTCACCCCTCCACTTT. As protein: CASSPDRASSPLHF.

Comment on this clonotype: A junction boundary mismatches the germline segment, possibly from a read error. The CDR3 here is CASSQGGRRTYGYTF. DNA of the CDR3: TGCGCCAGCAGCCAAGGGGGACGCAGAACCTATGGCTACACCTTC. The J gene is TRBJ1-2, the V gene TRBV25-1, with D maybe TRBD1 (6 bases). This CDR3 region has 15 residues. Germline V gene lookup returns CDR1 MGHDK and CDR2 SYGVNS.

This clonotype was seen just once. The chain recombines TRBV25-1 with TRBJ1-6, with D perhaps TRBD1 (5 bases). Germline loops: CDR1 MGHDK, CDR2 SYGVNS. V was trimmed by 3 bases and J by 10 bases, leaving 16 bases between them. CDR3 size: 15 residues. CDR3 sequence reads: CASSDLLGGKSPLHF. CDR3 sequence (DNA): TGTGCCAGCAGTGATCTTTTGGGGGGGAAGTCACCCCTCCACTTT.

Only a few counts were recorded for this clonotype. V and J are TRBV7-9 and TRBJ1-2; the D gene is possibly TRBD1 (6 bases). The CDR3 totals 16 residues. With 4 bases removed from V and 4 bases from J, the gap between germline ends came to 19 bases. The germline gives CDR1 SEHNR, CDR2 FQNEAQ (reference sequence). CDR3 region: CASSSPQGKLFYGYTF. CDR3 nucleotides: TGTGCCAGCAGCTCACCACAGGGAAAGCTCTTCTATGGCTACACCTTC.

The V and J genes are TRBV2 and TRBJ1-5, with D tentatively TRBD1 (5 bases). The germline CDR1 and CDR2 sequences are SNHLY and FYNNEI. V was shortened by 1 base and J by 6 bases, with 16 bases between the two germline ends. The CDR3 has 16 amino acids. The CDR3 region is CASSEEVGGGGQPQHF. The CDR3 DNA sequence: TGTGCCAGCAGTGAAGAGGTTGGGGGGGGAGGTCAGCCCCAGCATTTT. Combining the CDR3 with reference TRBV2 and TRBJ1-5 gives the whole variable domain EPEVTQTPSHQVTQMGQEVILRCVPISNHLYFYWYRQILGQKVEFLVSFYNNEISEKSEIFDDQFSVERPDGSNFTLKIRSTKLEDSAMYFCASSEEVGGGGQPQHFGDGTRLSIL.

V and J are TRBV29-1 and TRBJ1-1; the match to TRBD1 covers 7 bases. Unmatched junction bases numbered 11, after V lost 2 bases and J lost 5 bases. CDR3 length: 15 residues. The germline V gene encodes CDR1 SQVTM and CDR2 ANQGSEA. CDR3 in amino acids: CSVERGDRIETEAFF. The CDR3 region has the DNA TGCAGCGTTGAAAGGGGGGACAGAATAGAGACTGAAGCTTTCTTT.

The gene calls are TRBV7-2 and TRBJ1-2, with D tentatively TRBD1 (6 bases). The germline gives CDR1 SGHTA, CDR2 FQGNSA. V dropped 5 bases and J dropped 6 bases, with 22 bases sitting between them. The CDR3 consists of 16 residues. The CDR3 DNA reads TGTGCCAGCAGCCAAGAGACAGGCACGTCTGGGGATGGCTACACCTTC. Residues: CASSQETGTSGDGYTF.

This clonotype was observed many times. The rearrangement uses TRBV7-9 and TRBJ2-7; 9 bases align to TRBD1. With V trimmed by 4 bases and J by 5 bases, 3 bases remained unmatched. This CDR3 is built from 13 residues. CDR1 is SEHNR, CDR2 FQNEAQ, per germline (reference sequence). The CDR3 reads CASSWTGVDEQYF. The CDR3 coding sequence is TGTGCCAGCAGCTGGACAGGGGTCGACGAGCAGTACTTC.